A single sample is the source of the 7 T cell receptor beta chains below, sequenced in a study of neurological immune-mediated disorders. TCRdb independently ran MiXCR on the 5' RACE reads; one entry per CDR3 protein. The table lists 40,000 to 45,000 distinct CDR3 sequences, 6% to 7% of them singletons. Material for sequencing was CD4+ T cells from blood. Receptors originate from a woman between 35 and 50 years old in good health.

In its sample, this clonotype was seen many times. This chain links TRBV11-2 with TRBJ1-4, with D uncertain. The germline gives CDR1 SGHAT, CDR2 FQNNGV. The ends were cut back, 5 bases at V and 3 bases at J, with 16 bases in the middle. The CDR3 extends over 16 amino acids. The chain's CDR3 is CASSPVFLGANEKLFF. CDR3 sequence (DNA): TGTGCCAGCAGCCCCGTCTTCCTCGGGGCTAATGAAAAACTGTTTTTT.

This clonotype was counted at least ten times. The chain has TRBV5-1 and TRBJ2-1; 9 nucleotides agree with TRBD1. The CDR3 extends over 17 amino acids. Germline V gene lookup returns CDR1 SGHRS and CDR2 YFSETQ. V shed 1 base and J 3 bases; nucleotides not matched to a gene: 8. For the CDR3, the DNA is TGCGCCAGCAGCTTGACGCCGGGACAGGGAATCTACAATGAGCAGTTCTTC. Residues: CASSLTPGQGIYNEQFF.

This clonotype was recorded at least ten times. The J gene is TRBJ2-3, the V gene TRBV20-1, with TRBD2 matching over 11 bases. The CDR3 totals 14 residues. CDR1 and CDR2 from the germline V gene are DFQATT and SNEGSKA (reference sequence). Trimming at V came to 6 bases and at J to 6 bases, leaving 8 bases not matched to a gene. CDR3 amino acids: CSATLAGVGDTQYF. The CDR3 region has the DNA TGCAGTGCCACACTAGCGGGAGTGGGGGATACGCAGTATTTT.

This clonotype was counted ten times or more. The V call is TRBV20-1, the J call TRBJ1-1; D gene uncertain. CDR3 length: 13 residues. Germline values: CDR1 DFQATT, CDR2 SNEGSKA (reference sequence). CDR3: CRAWSSMNTEAFF. The CDR3 nucleotides are TGCAGGGCCTGGAGCTCCATGAACACTGAAGCTTTCTTT.

The sample holds many counts of this clonotype. The chain links TRBV20-1 to TRBJ1-4, with unresolved D. The CDR3 contains 14 residues. Germline V gene lookup returns CDR1 DFQATT and CDR2 SNEGSKA (reference sequence). V lost 0 bases, J lost 4 bases, and 9 bases lay in between. The CDR3 loop reads CSARDVVNNEKLFF. In DNA, the CDR3 is TGCAGTGCTAGAGATGTGGTTAATAATGAAAAACTGTTTTTT.

This clonotype came up many times. The chain employs TRBV4-1 and TRBJ2-5; D gene ambiguous. Trimming removed 5 bases at V and 4 bases at J, with 11 bases between. The germline CDR1 and CDR2 sequences are MGHRA and YSYEKL. The length of the CDR3 is 13 residues. The CDR3 coding sequence is TGCGCCAGCAGCATTGGCGTGGGAGAGACCCAGTACTTC. Translation: CASSIGVGETQYF.

Many counts were recorded for this clonotype. This sequence joins TRBV20-1 and TRBJ2-1; 7 nucleotides line up with TRBD2. The CDR3 covers 14 residues. J gave up 0 bases and V 5 bases, and 4 bases lay outside the gene matches. Germline assignment: CDR1 DFQATT and CDR2 SNEGSKA (reference sequence). CDR3 DNA sequence: TGCAGTGCTCCTGGCGGGAGCTCCTACAATGAGCAGTTCTTC. It yields the protein CSAPGGSSYNEQFF.